This T cell receptor beta chain was documented in a study of T cells in Graves' hyperthyroidism and ophthalmopathy. What was amplified from RNA transcripts were TCR beta CDR3 regions. Primed by the HTBI set, a first-round RT-PCR was run on the TCR CDR3. TCRdb processed the multiplex PCR reads anew with MiXCR; each CDR3 protein has one entry. The sample lists 650,000 to 800,000 distinct CDR3 sequences; 45% were seen once. CDR3 length: 15 residues. Germline V gene data show CDR1 as SQVTM and CDR2 as ANQGSEA. V was trimmed by 3 bases and J by 2 bases, leaving 16 bases between them. This clonotype has a handful of counts.

The sequence came from an adult man with Graves' disease, either hyperthyroidism or ophthalmopathy (not recorded which). The sequencing input was peripheral blood or thyroid tissue (not recorded which). This chain connects TRBV29-1 to TRBJ1-1; D is undetermined. The CDR3 DNA sequence: TGCAGCGTTGACCGTATCCCGGGAGTTAACACTGAAGCTTTCTTT. Protein product: CSVDRIPGVNTEAFF.